A selection of T cell receptor beta chains follows, all from one sample in a study of OX40 agonist ivuxolimab in advanced cancers. TCRdb's table, derived via immunoSEQ multiplex PCR, lists solely in-frame clones and lacks some. The sample has just under 65,000 clones, 70% to 90% seen once. This material consisted of CD4+ or CD8+ T cells sorted from blood, taken in a trial of the OX40 agonist ivuxolimab. The receptors come from an adult with an advanced solid tumor such as melanoma, head and neck, liver or kidney cancer. The CDR3 runs from the conserved cysteine through the conserved F or W. The D gene is left open where the match is weak. Size is stated for part of the rows, as once, few or many counts, or as a class when the clone is expanded.

clone_size: NA; v_call: TRBV7-6; j_call: TRBJ2-3; d_call: TRBD2; cdr3_nt: TGTGCCAGCAGCCTCGGACTAGCGGGAGATACGCAGTATTTT; cdr3_aa: CASSLGLAGDTQYF
clone_size: NA; v_call: TRBV5-1; j_call: TRBJ1-1; d_call: TRBD1; cdr3_nt: TGCGCCAGCAAGGGACAGGGGAACACTGAAGCTTTCTTT; cdr3_aa: CASKGQGNTEAFF
clone_size: NA; v_call: TRBV9; j_call: TRBJ1-1; d_call: NA; cdr3_nt: TGTGCCAGCAGCTCATCCCGGGACATCAGGATGAACACTGAAGCTTTCTTT; cdr3_aa: CASSSSRDIRMNTEAFF
clone_size: few; v_call: TRBV5-1; j_call: TRBJ1-1; d_call: NA; cdr3_nt: TGCGCCAGCAGCTTGACAGATAACACTGAAGCTTTCTTT; cdr3_aa: CASSLTDNTEAFF
clone_size: NA; v_call: TRBV4-3; j_call: TRBJ2-7; d_call: TRBD1; cdr3_nt: TGCGCCAGCAGCCATAGGACAGGGAGCTCCTACGAGCAGTACTTC; cdr3_aa: CASSHRTGSSYEQYF
clone_size: NA; v_call: TRBV2; j_call: TRBJ2-2; d_call: NA; cdr3_nt: TGTGCCAGCAGTGAAGCGTCCGGGAGATACCGGGGAGCTGTTTTT; cdr3_aa: CASSEASGRYRGAVF
clone_size: NA; v_call: TRBV9; j_call: TRBJ2-7; d_call: TRBD1; cdr3_nt: TGTGCCAGCAGTCCAGGGGGCGTCTACGAGCAGTACTTC; cdr3_aa: CASSPGGVYEQYF
clone_size: NA; v_call: TRBV5-8; j_call: TRBJ2-7; d_call: NA; cdr3_nt: TGTGCCAGCAGCTTTGACAGAATCGCCTACGAGCAGTACTTC; cdr3_aa: CASSFDRIAYEQYF
clone_size: NA; v_call: TRBV19; j_call: TRBJ1-2; d_call: NA; cdr3_nt: TGTGCCAGTAGCCTGATCCCGACGGGAGGCTACACCTTC; cdr3_aa: CASSLIPTGGYTF
clone_size: NA; v_call: TRBV5-1; j_call: TRBJ1-1; d_call: NA; cdr3_nt: TGCGCCAGCAGCCGCAATCAGGGGAACACTGAAGCTTTCTTT; cdr3_aa: CASSRNQGNTEAFF
clone_size: NA; v_call: TRBV5-6; j_call: TRBJ2-5; d_call: NA; cdr3_nt: TGTGCCAGCAGCTTCTCCCAGCCGAAAGAGACCCAGTACTTC; cdr3_aa: CASSFSQPKETQYF
clone_size: once; v_call: TRBV2; j_call: TRBJ2-1; d_call: TRBD2; cdr3_nt: TGTGCCAGCAGTTGGACTAGCGGGGGGCTGTCCTACAATGAGCAGTTCTTC; cdr3_aa: CASSWTSGGLSYNEQFF
clone_size: NA; v_call: TRBV7-9; j_call: TRBJ1-3; d_call: NA; cdr3_nt: TGTGCCAGCAGCTTAAGAGGGGGACTGGGAGGAAACACCATATATTTT; cdr3_aa: CASSLRGGLGGNTIYF
clone_size: NA; v_call: TRBV6-5; j_call: TRBJ1-5; d_call: NA; cdr3_nt: TGTGCCAGCAGTTACTCGAGGGGGGGCGATCAGCCCCAGCATTTT; cdr3_aa: CASSYSRGGDQPQHF
clone_size: NA; v_call: TRBV7-2; j_call: TRBJ2-2; d_call: TRBD2; cdr3_nt: TGTGCCAGCAGCCCCAGTGGGGGGGGGAACACCGGGGAGCTGTTTTTT; cdr3_aa: CASSPSGGGNTGELFF
clone_size: NA; v_call: TRBV18; j_call: TRBJ2-3; d_call: TRBD2; cdr3_nt: TGTGCCAGCTCGGGGACTAGCGGTTACGGTACAGATACGCAGTATTTT; cdr3_aa: CASSGTSGYGTDTQYF
clone_size: NA; v_call: TRBV5-1; j_call: TRBJ1-5; d_call: NA; cdr3_nt: TGCGCCAGCAGCTTCGATGGGGGGAATCAGCCCCAGCATTTT; cdr3_aa: CASSFDGGNQPQHF
clone_size: NA; v_call: TRBV19; j_call: TRBJ2-1; d_call: NA; cdr3_nt: TGTGCCAGTAGTATCATAGGGGACAATGAGCAGTTCTTC; cdr3_aa: CASSIIGDNEQFF
clone_size: NA; v_call: TRBV9; j_call: TRBJ2-7; d_call: NA; cdr3_nt: TGTGCCAGCAGCGTAGGAGGGGACCCATCCTACGAGCAGTACTTC; cdr3_aa: CASSVGGDPSYEQYF
clone_size: NA; v_call: TRBV5-4; j_call: TRBJ2-5; d_call: TRBD2; cdr3_nt: TGTGCCAGCAGCCTCGGGGTAGCGGGAGGAGTAGAGACCCAGTACTTC; cdr3_aa: CASSLGVAGGVETQYF
clone_size: NA; v_call: TRBV19; j_call: TRBJ2-5; d_call: TRBD1; cdr3_nt: TGTGCCAGTAGCTCTCGACAGGGTGGGGAGACCCAGTACTTC; cdr3_aa: CASSSRQGGETQYF
clone_size: once; v_call: TRBV6-5; j_call: TRBJ1-5; d_call: TRBD1; cdr3_nt: TGTGCCAGCAGTTACCCCGACAGGGATCAGCCCCAGCATTTT; cdr3_aa: CASSYPDRDQPQHF
clone_size: NA; v_call: TRBV9; j_call: TRBJ2-7; d_call: TRBD1; cdr3_nt: TGTGCCAGCAGCGCGTCCCGGGACAGAGCCACCTACGAGCAGTACTTC; cdr3_aa: CASSASRDRATYEQYF
clone_size: NA; v_call: TRBV27; j_call: TRBJ2-7; d_call: TRBD1; cdr3_nt: TGTGCCAGCAAAAGGACAGGGGTCGAGCAGTACTTC; cdr3_aa: CASKRTGVEQYF
clone_size: NA; v_call: TRBV2; j_call: TRBJ2-3; d_call: TRBD1; cdr3_nt: TGTGCCAGCAGGGACAGGGGTTCCGCAGATACGCAGTATTTT; cdr3_aa: CASRDRGSADTQYF
clone_size: NA; v_call: TRBV25-1; j_call: TRBJ1-4; d_call: NA; cdr3_nt: TGTGCCAGCAGTGAACTGGGGGCTAATGAAAAACTGTTTTTT; cdr3_aa: CASSELGANEKLFF
clone_size: NA; v_call: TRBV7-9; j_call: TRBJ2-7; d_call: NA; cdr3_nt: TGTGCCAGCAGAAACAAGGGGGGGTACGAGCAGTACTTC; cdr3_aa: CASRNKGGYEQYF
clone_size: NA; v_call: TRBV25-1; j_call: TRBJ2-2; d_call: TRBD2; cdr3_nt: TGTGCCAGCAGTGCCCCGACTAGCGGGGCCGCGAACACCGGGGAGCTGTTTTTT; cdr3_aa: CASSAPTSGAANTGELFF
clone_size: NA; v_call: TRBV7-9; j_call: TRBJ1-1; d_call: NA; cdr3_nt: TGTGCCAGCAGCTTAGTTGGTTCTGAAGCTTTCTTT; cdr3_aa: CASSLVGSEAFF
clone_size: NA; v_call: TRBV28; j_call: TRBJ2-7; d_call: TRBD2; cdr3_nt: TGTGCCAGCAGTACCCCGGGACCAACGGGGGGCGAGCAGTACTTC; cdr3_aa: CASSTPGPTGGEQYF
clone_size: NA; v_call: TRBV6-6; j_call: TRBJ2-5; d_call: NA; cdr3_nt: TGTGCCAGCAGTTCACCAGAGACCCAGTACTTC; cdr3_aa: CASSSPETQYF
clone_size: NA; v_call: TRBV5-6; j_call: TRBJ2-4; d_call: TRBD1; cdr3_nt: TGTGCCAGCAGCTTGGGGAGACAGGGAGTAGCCAAAAACATTCAGTACTTC; cdr3_aa: CASSLGRQGVAKNIQYF
clone_size: NA; v_call: TRBV13; j_call: TRBJ1-1; d_call: TRBD1; cdr3_nt: TGTGCCAGCAGCCTATGGACAGGGACGGCTTTCTTT; cdr3_aa: CASSLWTGTAFF
clone_size: NA; v_call: TRBV6-6; j_call: TRBJ1-1; d_call: NA; cdr3_nt: TGTGCCAGCAGGAAATTAGCAGCGAACACTGAAGCTTTCTTT; cdr3_aa: CASRKLAANTEAFF
clone_size: few; v_call: TRBV6-5; j_call: TRBJ2-7; d_call: TRBD2; cdr3_nt: TGTGCCACCAAGCGGGGGGCTGTGGGGGAGCAGTACTTC; cdr3_aa: CATKRGAVGEQYF
clone_size: NA; v_call: TRBV7-2; j_call: TRBJ1-2; d_call: NA; cdr3_nt: TGTGCCAGCAGCTTAACGGGCAGGGGAGGGGATGGCTACACCTTC; cdr3_aa: CASSLTGRGGDGYTF
clone_size: NA; v_call: TRBV19; j_call: TRBJ2-3; d_call: TRBD1; cdr3_nt: TGTGCCAGTAGCCCGACAGGGTTCCACACAGATACGCAGTATTTT; cdr3_aa: CASSPTGFHTDTQYF
clone_size: NA; v_call: TRBV29-1; j_call: TRBJ1-1; d_call: NA; cdr3_nt: TGCAGCGGATCTGACGGGAACACTGAAGCTTTCTTT; cdr3_aa: CSGSDGNTEAFF
clone_size: NA; v_call: TRBV6-6; j_call: TRBJ2-5; d_call: NA; cdr3_nt: TGTGCCAGCCTCCCGTCGGGCAGGGGCTGGACCCAGTACTTC; cdr3_aa: CASLPSGRGWTQYF
clone_size: NA; v_call: TRBV5-6; j_call: TRBJ2-7; d_call: NA; cdr3_nt: TGTGCCAGCAGCCAAGTTGTGGGTCCCTACGAGCAGTACTTC; cdr3_aa: CASSQVVGPYEQYF
clone_size: NA; v_call: TRBV6-5; j_call: TRBJ2-7; d_call: NA; cdr3_nt: TGTGCCAGCAGTTACCGACCGGGAACCCCTTACGAGCAGTACTTC; cdr3_aa: CASSYRPGTPYEQYF
clone_size: NA; v_call: TRBV10-3; j_call: TRBJ1-2; d_call: NA; cdr3_nt: TGTGCCATCAGTGGGTTACAGGGCAACTATGGCTACACCTTC; cdr3_aa: CAISGLQGNYGYTF
clone_size: once; v_call: TRBV5-5; j_call: TRBJ2-2; d_call: NA; cdr3_nt: TGTGCCAGCAGCTTGCTAGGTCTACTGACCGGGGAGCTGTTTTTT; cdr3_aa: CASSLLGLLTGELFF
clone_size: NA; v_call: TRBV14; j_call: TRBJ1-1; d_call: NA; cdr3_nt: TGTGCCAGCAGCCAAGCGGGCGGGTGGACTGAAGCTTTCTTT; cdr3_aa: CASSQAGGWTEAFF
clone_size: NA; v_call: TRBV4-2; j_call: TRBJ2-2; d_call: TRBD2; cdr3_nt: TGTGCCAGCAGCCCCGGGACTAGCGGGAGAGGGGCCACCGGGGAGCTGTTTTTT; cdr3_aa: CASSPGTSGRGATGELFF
clone_size: NA; v_call: TRBV30; j_call: TRBJ1-5; d_call: NA; cdr3_nt: TGTGCCTGGAGTGTGGGCGGAGGTTACGATCAGCCCCAGCATTTT; cdr3_aa: CAWSVGGGYDQPQHF
clone_size: NA; v_call: TRBV5-4; j_call: TRBJ2-3; d_call: TRBD2; cdr3_nt: TGTGCCAGCAGCTTCGGCGGGAGCGGCACAGATACGCAGTATTTT; cdr3_aa: CASSFGGSGTDTQYF
clone_size: NA; v_call: TRBV5-4; j_call: TRBJ2-7; d_call: TRBD1; cdr3_nt: TGTGCCAGCAGCACCTCGGACAGGTCCTACGAGCAGTACTTC; cdr3_aa: CASSTSDRSYEQYF
clone_size: NA; v_call: TRBV4-1; j_call: TRBJ2-3; d_call: TRBD1; cdr3_nt: TGCGCCAGCAGCCAAGTTCAGGCAGGGGGCGCAGATACGCAGTATTTT; cdr3_aa: CASSQVQAGGADTQYF
clone_size: NA; v_call: TRBV5-5; j_call: TRBJ2-5; d_call: NA; cdr3_nt: TGTGCCAGCAGCTCGGCCGGGGGGACAGGAGGGGAGACCCAGTACTTC; cdr3_aa: CASSSAGGTGGETQYF
clone_size: NA; v_call: TRBV28; j_call: TRBJ1-6; d_call: TRBD1; cdr3_nt: TGTGCCAGCAGCCAGACAGGGGTGACACCCCTCCACTTT; cdr3_aa: CASSQTGVTPLHF
clone_size: NA; v_call: TRBV5-1; j_call: TRBJ1-1; d_call: TRBD1; cdr3_nt: TGCGCCAGCAGCTGGACAGGGCCCGACACTGAAGCTTTCTTT; cdr3_aa: CASSWTGPDTEAFF
clone_size: NA; v_call: TRBV28; j_call: TRBJ2-7; d_call: TRBD1; cdr3_nt: TGTGCCAGCAGCCTGGGACAGGGCTACGAGCAGTACTTC; cdr3_aa: CASSLGQGYEQYF
clone_size: NA; v_call: TRBV7-8; j_call: TRBJ1-2; d_call: NA; cdr3_nt: TGTGCCAGCAGCTTAGGGGATAGAGGGGAAATCGGCTACACCTTC; cdr3_aa: CASSLGDRGEIGYTF
clone_size: NA; v_call: TRBV29-1; j_call: TRBJ1-1; d_call: TRBD1; cdr3_nt: TGCAGCGTCGACCACACAGGGGTGACAACTGAAGCTTTCTTT; cdr3_aa: CSVDHTGVTTEAFF
clone_size: NA; v_call: TRBV7-8; j_call: TRBJ1-1; d_call: NA; cdr3_nt: TGTGCCAGCAGCTTAGAGACTACTTACACTGAAGCTTTCTTT; cdr3_aa: CASSLETTYTEAFF
clone_size: NA; v_call: TRBV7-8; j_call: TRBJ2-7; d_call: NA; cdr3_nt: TGTGCCAGCAGAGGGGGAGGGGGGCGTCCGGGCGAGCAGTACTTC; cdr3_aa: CASRGGGGRPGEQYF
clone_size: NA; v_call: TRBV7-9; j_call: TRBJ2-3; d_call: NA; cdr3_nt: TGTGCCAGCAGCCGGGACTTTCCAGATACGCAGTATTTT; cdr3_aa: CASSRDFPDTQYF